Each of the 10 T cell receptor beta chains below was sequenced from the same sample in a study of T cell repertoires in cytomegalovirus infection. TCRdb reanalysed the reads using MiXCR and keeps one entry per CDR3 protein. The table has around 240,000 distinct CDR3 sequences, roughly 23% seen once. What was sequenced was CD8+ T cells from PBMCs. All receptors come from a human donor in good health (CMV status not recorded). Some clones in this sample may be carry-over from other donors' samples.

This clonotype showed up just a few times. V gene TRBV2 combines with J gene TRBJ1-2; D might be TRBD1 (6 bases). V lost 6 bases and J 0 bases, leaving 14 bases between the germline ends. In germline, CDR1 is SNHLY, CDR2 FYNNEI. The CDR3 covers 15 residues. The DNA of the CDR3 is TGTGCCAGCAGCTCACCCGACAGGTCTAACTATGGCTACACCTTC. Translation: CASSSPDRSNYGYTF.

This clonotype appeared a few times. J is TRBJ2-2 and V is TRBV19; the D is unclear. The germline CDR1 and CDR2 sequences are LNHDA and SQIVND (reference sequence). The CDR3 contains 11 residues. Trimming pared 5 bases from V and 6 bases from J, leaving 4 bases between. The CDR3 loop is CASSSSGELFF. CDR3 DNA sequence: TGTGCCAGTAGTTCCTCCGGGGAGCTGTTTTTT.

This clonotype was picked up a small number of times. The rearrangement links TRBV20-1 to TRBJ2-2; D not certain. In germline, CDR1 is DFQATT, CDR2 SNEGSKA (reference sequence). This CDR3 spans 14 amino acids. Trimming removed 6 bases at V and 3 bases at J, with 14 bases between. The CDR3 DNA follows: TGCAGTGCCGCTCCGCAAATTTACACCGGGGAGCTGTTTTTT. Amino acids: CSAAPQIYTGELFF.

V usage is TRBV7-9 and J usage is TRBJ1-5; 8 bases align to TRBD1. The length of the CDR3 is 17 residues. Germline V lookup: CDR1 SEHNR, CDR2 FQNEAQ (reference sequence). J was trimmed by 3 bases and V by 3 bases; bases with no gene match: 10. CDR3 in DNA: TGTGCCAGCAGCTTCGGACAGGGCGGGATACACAATCAGCCCCAGCATTTT. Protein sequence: CASSFGQGGIHNQPQHF.

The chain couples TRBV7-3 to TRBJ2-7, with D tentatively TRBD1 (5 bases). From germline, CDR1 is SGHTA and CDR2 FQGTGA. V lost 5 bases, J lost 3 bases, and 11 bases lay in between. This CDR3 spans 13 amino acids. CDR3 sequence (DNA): TGTGCCAGCAGCCCCAACGACAGCTACGAGCAGTACTTC. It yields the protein CASSPNDSYEQYF.

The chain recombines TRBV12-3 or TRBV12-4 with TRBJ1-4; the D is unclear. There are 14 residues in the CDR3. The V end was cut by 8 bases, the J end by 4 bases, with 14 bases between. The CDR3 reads CASSPRGFNEKLFF. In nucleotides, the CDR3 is TGTGCCAGCTCCCCGCGGGGTTTTAATGAAAAACTGTTTTTT.

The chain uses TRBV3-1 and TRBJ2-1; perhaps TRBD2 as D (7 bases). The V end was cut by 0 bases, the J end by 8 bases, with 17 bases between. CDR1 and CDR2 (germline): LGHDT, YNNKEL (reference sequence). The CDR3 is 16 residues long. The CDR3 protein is CASSQDMWGGFDEQFF. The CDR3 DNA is TGTGCCAGCAGCCAAGATATGTGGGGGGGCTTCGATGAGCAGTTCTTC.

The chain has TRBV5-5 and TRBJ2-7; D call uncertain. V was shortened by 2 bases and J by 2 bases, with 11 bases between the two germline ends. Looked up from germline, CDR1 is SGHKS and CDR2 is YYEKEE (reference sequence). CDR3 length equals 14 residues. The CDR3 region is CASSFFGGAYEQYF. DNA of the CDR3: TGTGCCAGCAGCTTTTTTGGTGGGGCCTACGAGCAGTACTTC.

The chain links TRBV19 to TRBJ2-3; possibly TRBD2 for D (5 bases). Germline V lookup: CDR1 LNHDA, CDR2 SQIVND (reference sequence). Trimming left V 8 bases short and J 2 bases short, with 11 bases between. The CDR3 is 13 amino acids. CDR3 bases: TGTGCCAGTTTGGACTGGGACACAGATACGCAGTATTTT. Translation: CASLDWDTDTQYF.

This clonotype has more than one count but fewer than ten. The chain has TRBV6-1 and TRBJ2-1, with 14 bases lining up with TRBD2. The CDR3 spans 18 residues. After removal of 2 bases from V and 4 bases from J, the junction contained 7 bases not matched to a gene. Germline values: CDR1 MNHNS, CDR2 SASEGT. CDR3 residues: CASSEQGTSGGPYNEQFF. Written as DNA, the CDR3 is TGTGCCAGCAGTGAACAGGGGACTAGCGGGGGACCTTACAATGAGCAGTTCTTC.